A selection of T cell receptor beta chains follows, all from one sample in a study of liver allograft versus peripheral blood T cells. TCRdb passed the reads through MiXCR, listing each CDR3 protein once. The table shows some 9,200 distinct CDR3 sequences, with roughly 26% occurring only once. The source is a human patient who had a liver transplant. Some T cells may originate from the graft donor. CDR3s include the opening cysteine and the closing phenylalanine or tryptophan. A D gene is named only where the DNA matches it firmly. Clone size is not always given. Where it is, it says once, few, many or a class for expanded clones.

medium-sized,TRBV29-1,13,TRBJ1-1,.,CSVINGVATEAFF,TGCAGCGTTATTAATGGGGTAGCGACTGAAGCTTTCTTT
medium-sized,TRBV6-6,14,TRBJ1-3,.,CASHKGSSGNTIYF,TGTGCCAGCCATAAAGGGAGTTCTGGAAACACCATATATTTT
few,TRBV7-2,15,TRBJ2-7,TRBD2,CASSLRAGPTYEQYF,TGTGCCAGCAGCTTAAGAGCGGGACCGACCTACGAGCAGTACTTC
many,TRBV6-5,14,TRBJ2-3,TRBD2,CASSSGLASDTQYF,TGTGCCAGCAGTTCTGGACTAGCATCAGATACGCAGTATTTT
many,TRBV27,12,TRBJ2-7,TRBD2,CASSLRAGKQYF,TGTGCCAGCAGTTTAAGAGCGGGGAAGCAGTACTTC
few,TRBV30,14,TRBJ1-1,.,CAWSVPASQRGAFF,TGTGCCTGGAGTGTACCGGCAAGCCAAAGAGGAGCTTTCTTT
.,TRBV20-1,13,TRBJ2-2,TRBD2,CSASGRATGELFF,TGCAGTGCTAGCGGGAGGGCCACCGGGGAGCTGTTTTTT
medium-sized,TRBV30,14,TRBJ2-7,.,CAWSREYRTYEQYF,TGTGCCTGGAGTAGGGAGTATCGGACCTACGAGCAGTACTTC
.,TRBV19,15,TRBJ2-7,.,CASSIDRTPSYEQYF,TGTGCCAGTAGTATAGACCGGACGCCATCCTACGAGCAGTACTTC
many,TRBV28,14,TRBJ1-5,.,CASSSQMFNQPQHF,TGTGCCAGCAGTTCGCAGATGTTCAATCAGCCCCAGCATTTT
few,TRBV5-5,14,TRBJ1-1,.,CASSPSQANTEAFF,TGTGCCAGCAGCCCTAGCCAGGCGAACACTGAAGCTTTCTTT
medium-sized,TRBV6-6,13,TRBJ2-7,TRBD2,CASGGAGSTEQYF,TGTGCCAGCGGGGGAGCGGGATCCACCGAGCAGTACTTC
many,TRBV5-5,15,TRBJ2-7,.,CASSLELFAAYEQYF,TGTGCCAGCAGCTTAGAGCTTTTCGCAGCCTACGAGCAGTACTTC
few,TRBV10-3,15,TRBJ1-1,TRBD1,CAISESGQGHTEAFF,TGTGCCATCAGTGAGAGCGGACAGGGGCACACTGAAGCTTTCTTT
.,TRBV27,15,TRBJ2-5,.,CASSRIRDTQETQYF,TGTGCCAGCAGTCGGATCCGGGACACCCAAGAGACCCAGTACTTC
once,TRBV20-1,14,TRBJ1-3,.,CSASRSLRGNTIYF,TGCAGTGCTAGTAGATCACTTAGAGGAAACACCATATATTTT